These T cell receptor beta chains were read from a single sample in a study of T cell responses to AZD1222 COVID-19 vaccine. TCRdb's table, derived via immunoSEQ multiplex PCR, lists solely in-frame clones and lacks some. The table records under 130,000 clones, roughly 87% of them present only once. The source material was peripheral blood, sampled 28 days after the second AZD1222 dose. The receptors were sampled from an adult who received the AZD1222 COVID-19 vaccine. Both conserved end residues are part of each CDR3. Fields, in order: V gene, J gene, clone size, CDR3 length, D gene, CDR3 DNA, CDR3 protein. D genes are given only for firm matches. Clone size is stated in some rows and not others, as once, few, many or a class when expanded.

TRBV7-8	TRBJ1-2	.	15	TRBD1	TGTGCCACCGACAGTCACGGGCAGGGGGCGTTTGGCTACACCTTC	CATDSHGQGAFGYTF
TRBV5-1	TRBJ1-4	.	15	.	TGCGCCAGCAGCGACAAGGGTTCAGCTAATGAAAAACTGTTTTTT	CASSDKGSANEKLFF
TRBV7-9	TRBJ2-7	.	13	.	TGTGCCAGCAGCTTATTGGGTTCGGGGGAGCAGTACTTC	CASSLLGSGEQYF
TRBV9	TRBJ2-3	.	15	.	TGTGCCAGCAGCGGATCGGGAGTTGTGACAGATACGCAGTATTTT	CASSGSGVVTDTQYF
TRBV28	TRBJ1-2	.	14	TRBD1	TGTGCCAGCAGTCCCAGGGGGCGGGGCTATGGCTACACCTTC	CASSPRGRGYGYTF
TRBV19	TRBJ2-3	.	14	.	TGTGCCAGTAGCGACTCTTGGAGCACAGATACGCAGTATTTT	CASSDSWSTDTQYF
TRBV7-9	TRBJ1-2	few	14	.	TGTGCCAGCAGCCCCTCGGAGGGTTGGAGTGGCTACACCTTC	CASSPSEGWSGYTF
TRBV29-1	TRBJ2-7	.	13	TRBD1	TGCAGCGTTGGAGACAGGGCTAACTACGAGCAGTACTTC	CSVGDRANYEQYF
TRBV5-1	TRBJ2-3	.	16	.	TGCGCCAGCAGCTTGGACAGCCCCAAAGGCACAGATACGCAGTATTTT	CASSLDSPKGTDTQYF
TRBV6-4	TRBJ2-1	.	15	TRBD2	TGTGCCAGCAGTGAGGGGCTAGCGGGAGTCAATGAGCAGTTCTTC	CASSEGLAGVNEQFF
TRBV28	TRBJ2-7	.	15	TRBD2	TGTGCCAGCAGGCCGGGACTAGCGGGTTCGTACGAGCAGTACTTC	CASRPGLAGSYEQYF
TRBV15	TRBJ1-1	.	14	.	TGTGCCACCAGCAGAGATGGGCTAGGAACTGAAGCTTTCTTT	CATSRDGLGTEAFF
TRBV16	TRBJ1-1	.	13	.	TGTGCCAGCAGCCAGGACAGGAACACTGAAGCTTTCTTT	CASSQDRNTEAFF
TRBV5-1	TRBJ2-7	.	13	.	TGCGCCAGCAGCTTCACTGGGGGGAACGAGCAGTACTTC	CASSFTGGNEQYF
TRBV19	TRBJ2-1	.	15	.	TGTGCCAGTAGTAGGAGTAGCGGACCCTACAATGAGCAGTTCTTC	CASSRSSGPYNEQFF
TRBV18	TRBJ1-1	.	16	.	TGTGCCAGCTCACCCTCGGCCCAAATACGGGGTACTGAAGCTTTCTTT	CASSPSAQIRGTEAFF
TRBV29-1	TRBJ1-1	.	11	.	TGCAGCGTTGTCCCGAACACTGAAGCTTTCTTT	CSVVPNTEAFF
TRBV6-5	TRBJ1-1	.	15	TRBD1	TGTGCCAGCAGTAGAGCTTCGGACAGGGCCACTGAAGCTTTCTTT	CASSRASDRATEAFF
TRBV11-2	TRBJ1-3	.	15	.	TGTGCCAGCAGCCCCCGGTTAAGCTCTGGAAACACCATATATTTT	CASSPRLSSGNTIYF
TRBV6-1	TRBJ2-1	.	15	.	TGTGCCAGCAGTGACAGTCCAGGGTTGTTAAATGAGCAGTTCTTC	CASSDSPGLLNEQFF
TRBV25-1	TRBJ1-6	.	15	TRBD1	TGTGCCACCTCACCCATCGGGACAGCAAATTCACCCCTCCACTTT	CATSPIGTANSPLHF
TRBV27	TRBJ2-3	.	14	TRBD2	TGTGCCAGCAGCTCCGGGACTATACCCCATACGCAGTATTTT	CASSSGTIPHTQYF
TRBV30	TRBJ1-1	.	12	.	TGTGCCTGGAGTAGATCGAACACTGAAGCTTTCTTT	CAWSRSNTEAFF
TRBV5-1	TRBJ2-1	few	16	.	TGCGCCAGCAGCTTGGCCGGTTCCGGCTCCTACAATGAGCAGTTCTTC	CASSLAGSGSYNEQFF
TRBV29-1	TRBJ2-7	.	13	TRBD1	TGCAGCGTGGGACAGGGTATCGGTCGCGAGCAGTACTTC	CSVGQGIGREQYF
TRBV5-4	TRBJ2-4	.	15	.	TGTGCCAGCAGCTCAGGGGACTCGGCCAAAAACATTCAGTACTTC	CASSSGDSAKNIQYF
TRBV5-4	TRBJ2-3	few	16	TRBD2	TGTGCCAGCAGCGGCGGGACTAGCGGGCCCGAAGATACGCAGTATTTT	CASSGGTSGPEDTQYF
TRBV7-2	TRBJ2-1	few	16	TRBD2	TGTGCCAGCAGCCAAAGACTAGCGCCCTCCTACAATGAGCAGTTCTTC	CASSQRLAPSYNEQFF
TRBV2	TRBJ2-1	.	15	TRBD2	TGTGCCAGCGGACGCTTAGCGGGAGGGGCATCGTGGCAGTTCTTC	CASGRLAGGASWQFF
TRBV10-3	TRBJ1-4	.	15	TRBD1	TGTGCCATCAGTGAGTCGGGGACAGTTAATGAAAAACTGTTTTTT	CAISESGTVNEKLFF
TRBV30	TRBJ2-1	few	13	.	TGTGCCTGGAGTGATTCAGGAGTAAATGAGCAGTTCTTC	CAWSDSGVNEQFF
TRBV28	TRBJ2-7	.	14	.	TGTGCCAGCAGGGGCGGCTTATCTAACAGAAAGCAGTACTTC	CASRGGLSNRKQYF
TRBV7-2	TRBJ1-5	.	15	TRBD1	TGTGCCAGCAGCCCGACAGGGCTTAGCAATCAGCCCCAGCATTTT	CASSPTGLSNQPQHF
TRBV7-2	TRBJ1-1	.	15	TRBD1	TGTGCCAGCAGCTCGACAGGGGGCTGGGGCACTGAAGCTTTCTTT	CASSSTGGWGTEAFF
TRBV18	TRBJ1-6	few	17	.	TGTGCCAGCTCACCACGGGACCGACGTAACTTGAATTCACCCCTCCACTTT	CASSPRDRRNLNSPLHF
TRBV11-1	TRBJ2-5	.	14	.	TGTGCCAGCAGCTCGGCACGGGGCCAGGAGACCCAGTACTTC	CASSSARGQETQYF
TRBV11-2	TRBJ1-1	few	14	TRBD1	TGTGCCAGCAGCCCCCAGACAGGGCGAACTGAAGCTTTCTTT	CASSPQTGRTEAFF
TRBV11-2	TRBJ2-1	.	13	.	TGTGCCAGCAGCTTAGAGATAAGCAATGAGCAGTTCTTC	CASSLEISNEQFF
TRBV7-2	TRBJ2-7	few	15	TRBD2	TGTGCCAGCAGCTTAGAAAGCGGGAGCTCCTACGAGCAGTACTTC	CASSLESGSSYEQYF
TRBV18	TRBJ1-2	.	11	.	TGTGCCAGCTCACCCGGCTATGGCTACACCTTC	CASSPGYGYTF
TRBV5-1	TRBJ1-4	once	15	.	TGCGCCAGCAGCTTACAGGGAACAACTAATGAAAAACTGTTTTTT	CASSLQGTTNEKLFF